Presented here are 23 T cell receptor beta chains from one specimen sequenced in a study of blood T cell repertoires in COVID-19. Method: immunoSEQ multiplex PCR; TCRdb's copy keeps in-frame clones and lacks some. The table lists 250,000 to 300,000 clones, around 90% of them singletons. The sequenced sample consisted of peripheral blood. These receptors all stem from a middle-aged woman who had recovered from COVID-19.

This chain joins TRBV5-1 and TRBJ2-1, with a tentative D call TRBD2 (5 bases). V dropped 2 bases and J dropped 0 bases, with 9 bases sitting between them. The CDR3 loop spans 15 amino acids. Germline CDR1 is SGHRS and CDR2 is YFSETQ. CDR3 nucleotides: TGCGCCAGCAGCTTCGGGCTAGCCTCCTACAATGAGCAGTTCTTC. Its protein product is CASSFGLASYNEQFF.

The rearrangement joins TRBV6-2 or TRBV6-3 to TRBJ2-7; 10 nucleotides match TRBD2. Losses at the gene ends were 2 bases for V and 3 bases for J; bases not matched to a gene: 4. The CDR3 runs 15 residues. Germline CDR1 and CDR2: MNHEY and SVGEGT. CDR3 in amino acids: CASSYRTSGNYEQYV. CDR3 DNA: TGTGCCAGCAGTTACCGGACTAGCGGAAACTACGAGCAGTACGTC.

V usage is TRBV2 and J usage is TRBJ2-7, with a weak D call TRBD2 (6 bases). CDR1 and CDR2 from the germline V gene are SNHLY and FYNNEI. The CDR3 sequence is 14 residues long. Trimming pared 6 bases from V and 5 bases from J, leaving 17 bases between. CDR3 DNA: TGTGCCAGCAGCGCCTGGGACTCGGGAAACGAGCAGTACTTC. It translates to CASSAWDSGNEQYF. Supplemented by reference TRBV2 and TRBJ2-7, the full variable domain reads EPEVTQTPSHQVTQMGQEVILRCVPISNHLYFYWYRQILGQKVEFLVSFYNNEISEKSEIFDDQFSVERPDGSNFTLKIRSTKLEDSAMYFCASSAWDSGNEQYFGPGTRLTVT.

With respect to this clone: This CDR3 is also generated by other DNA sequences in the sample. As DNA, the CDR3 is TGTGCCAGCAGGAGGACAGGGGCGAACTATGGCTACACCTTC. Translated, it gives CASRRTGANYGYTF. The chain joins TRBV6-5 to TRBJ1-2; TRBD1 aligns across 9 bases. Trimming removed 6 bases from V and 2 bases from J; junction bases left unmatched: 4. CDR1 is MNHEY and CDR2 is SVGAGI in the germline V gene. The CDR3 loop spans 14 amino acids.

The gene calls are TRBV6-2 or TRBV6-3 and TRBJ1-2; D unresolved. The germline V gene has CDR1 MNHEY and CDR2 SVGEGT. The V end was cut by 2 bases, the J end by 4 bases, with 8 bases between. The CDR3 consists of 13 residues. The CDR3 nucleotides read TGTGCCAGCAGTTACGCAGGCATCTATGGCTACACCTTC. It codes for CASSYAGIYGYTF.

This clone turned up a few times. The CDR3 region is CAWSVRVSGELFF. The CDR3 region has the DNA TGTGCCTGGAGTGTGAGGGTATCCGGGGAGCTGTTTTTT. The chain combines TRBV30 with TRBJ2-2; D possibly corresponds to TRBD2 (5 bases). The CDR3 totals 13 residues. CDR1 is GTSNPN and CDR2 is SVGIG in the germline V gene (reference sequence). Between the trimmed V and J ends, which lost 0 bases and 6 bases, there was a span of 8 bases.

This chain links TRBV2 with TRBJ2-1; 9 nucleotides align to TRBD2. Germline CDR1 SNHLY, CDR2 FYNNEI. V gave up 0 bases and J gave up 1 base; unmatched junction bases: 4. The CDR3 spans 17 residues. CDR3 coding DNA: TGTGCCAGCAGTGAAGCCCGACTAGCGGTGTCCTACAATGAGCAGTTCTTC. This sequence encodes CASSEARLAVSYNEQFF.

This chain uses TRBV7-2 with TRBJ1-5; the match to TRBD1 covers 11 bases. The CDR3 runs to 16 residues. Germline assignment: CDR1 SGHTA and CDR2 FQGNSA. The ends lost 5 bases at V and 6 bases at J; junction bases unmatched: 9. In nucleotides, the CDR3 is TGTGCCAGCAGCACCCAATCCGGGACAGGGGGTCAGCCCCAGCATTTT. It codes for CASSTQSGTGGQPQHF.

In its sample, this clone was seen once. The chain carries TRBV3-1 (or the pseudogene TRBV3-2) and TRBJ2-7; possible D gene TRBD1, 5 bases. Trimming removed 4 bases from V and 4 bases from J, with 8 bases in between. The CDR3 extends over 12 amino acids. In germline, CDR1 is LGHDT, CDR2 YNNKEL (reference sequence). In DNA form, the CDR3 reads TGTGCCAGCAGCCCGACAGCTTACGAGCAGTACTTC. As protein: CASSPTAYEQYF.

This chain's CDR3 is CATHKDRNTEAFF. For the CDR3, the DNA is TGTGCCACCCACAAGGACAGGAACACTGAAGCTTTCTTT. This chain connects TRBV19 to TRBJ1-1, with a tentative D call TRBD1 (6 bases). This CDR3 has 13 residues. The germline V and J ends were trimmed by 10 bases and 1 base, with 13 bases remaining between them. In germline, CDR1 is LNHDA, CDR2 SQIVND (reference sequence).

This clone showed up just once. The sample contains more than one DNA sequence encoding this CDR3. This chain joins TRBV9 and TRBJ1-1; tentatively, D is TRBD1 (6 bases). The CDR3 runs to 13 residues. Germline CDR1 reads SGDLS; CDR2 reads YYNGEE. V was trimmed by 0 bases and J by 11 bases, leaving 14 bases between them. The CDR3 DNA is TGTGCCAGCAGCGTAGAGGGGGGGAGTCGGGCTTTCTTT. Protein: CASSVEGGSRAFF.

The chain uses TRBV18 and TRBJ1-1; weak D call: TRBD1 (5 bases). This CDR3 contains 17 residues. Germline CDR1 and CDR2: KGHSH and LQKENI. Trimming stripped 2 bases from V and 3 bases from J, with 19 bases between. CDR3 bases: TGTGCCAGCTCACCAATGCAGGTGGGGACGGGGGACACTGAAGCTTTCTTT. This codes for CASSPMQVGTGDTEAFF.

This clone occurred once. The J gene is TRBJ1-6, the V gene TRBV30; tentative D call: TRBD1 (5 bases). The CDR3 is 13 residues long. Germline CDR1 and CDR2: GTSNPN and SVGIG (reference sequence). Trimming took 4 bases from V and 8 from J, leaving 12 bases between them. DNA of the CDR3: TGTGCCTGGACCAGGGCACAGGATTCACCCCTCCACTTT. Translating it yields CAWTRAQDSPLHF.

The chain combines TRBV5-4 with TRBJ2-5, with unresolved D. Trimming took off 3 bases at V and 3 bases at J, with 12 bases between the two ends. CDR1 and CDR2 (germline): SGHNT, YYREEE (reference sequence). The CDR3 covers 14 residues. DNA for the CDR3: TGTGCCAGCAGCTCGCCCAGGCCCAAAGAGACCCAGTACTTC. It encodes CASSSPRPKETQYF.

The table lists this clone with many counts. The chain joins TRBV7-2 to TRBJ1-2; D gene uncertain. Germline CDR1 SGHTA, CDR2 FQGNSA. Trimming shortened V by 5 bases and J by 4 bases, and 17 bases separated the two germline ends. The CDR3 length is 15 residues. The CDR3 sequence is CASSTNARGSYGYTF. For the CDR3, the DNA is TGTGCCAGCAGCACGAATGCCCGGGGTTCCTATGGCTACACCTTC.

The CDR3 region is CSASRGWVTEAFF. CDR3 coding DNA: TGCAGTGCTAGTAGGGGGTGGGTCACTGAAGCTTTCTTT. V gene TRBV20-1 combines with J gene TRBJ1-1; possibly TRBD1 for D (6 bases). Germline V gives CDR1 DFQATT, CDR2 SNEGSKA (reference sequence). This CDR3 contains 13 residues. V was pared by 3 bases and J by 4 bases, with 12 bases between.

The chain couples TRBV19 to TRBJ2-6, with 9 bases fitting TRBD1. J was trimmed by 0 bases and V by 7 bases; bases with no gene match: 7. CDR1 is LNHDA, CDR2 SQIVND, per germline (reference sequence). The CDR3 length is 17 residues. The DNA of the CDR3 is TGTGCCAGTACTCCGGGACAGGGATACTCTGGGGCCAACGTCCTGACTTTC. This gives the protein CASTPGQGYSGANVLTF.

This rearrangement joins TRBV10-3 to TRBJ1-3; D is unresolved. Per the germline V gene, CDR1 is ENHRY and CDR2 is SYGVKD. CDR3 length equals 14 residues. The ends were cut back, 1 base at V and 4 bases at J, with 8 bases in the middle. CDR3 bases: TGTGCCATCAGTGAGTTGTCAGAAGGAAACACCATATATTTT. This sequence encodes CAISELSEGNTIYF.

The J gene is TRBJ2-3, the V gene TRBV3-1 (or the pseudogene TRBV3-2); TRBD2 aligns across 11 bases. Trimming removed 0 bases from V and 6 bases from J; junction bases left unmatched: 8. This CDR3 region has 17 residues. Germline CDR1 LGHDT, CDR2 YNNKEL (reference sequence). The CDR3 region is CASSQERLAGGGDTQYF. The CDR3, as DNA: TGTGCCAGCAGCCAAGAGCGTCTAGCGGGAGGCGGCGATACGCAGTATTTT.

The rearrangement links TRBV4-3 to TRBJ2-3; possible D gene TRBD1, 5 bases. Trimming removed 0 bases at V and 2 bases at J, with 15 bases between. The germline V gene has CDR1 LGHNA and CDR2 YSLEER. The CDR3 contains 17 residues. In DNA, the CDR3 is TGCGCCAGCAGCCAAGAGATGGGGCCCTCACCCACAGATACGCAGTATTTT. Encoded protein: CASSQEMGPSPTDTQYF.

The V gene is TRBV5-4, the J gene TRBJ1-1, with 7 bases fitting TRBD1. In germline, CDR1 is SGHNT, CDR2 YYREEE (reference sequence). The CDR3 has 15 amino acids. Germline trimming cut 4 bases from V and 1 base from J; bases unmatched to any gene: 7. DNA of the CDR3: TGTGCCAGCAGCCCACCGGGACAGTCGAACACTGAAGCTTTCTTT. Its translation: CASSPPGQSNTEAFF. Variable domain in full (rest from reference TRBV5-4 and TRBJ1-1): ETGVTQSPTHLIKTRGQQVTLRCSSQSGHNTVSWYQQALGQGPQFIFQYYREEENGRGNFPPRFSGLQFPNYSSELNVNALELDDSALYLCASSPPGQSNTEAFFGQGTRLTVV.

The chain is built from TRBV4-2 and TRBJ1-6; D remains unclear. The CDR3 totals 15 residues. V lost 4 bases to trimming and J lost 8 bases, with 15 bases between them. Germline CDR1 is LGHNA and CDR2 is YNFKEQ. CDR3 nucleotides: TGTGCCAGCAGCCTCCTCGGGAGGGTGGATTCACCCCTCCACTTT. It is translated as CASSLLGRVDSPLHF.

This chain joins TRBV7-3 and TRBJ1-2; 9 bases map to TRBD1. The V gene end was trimmed by 5 bases and the J gene end by 8 bases; junction bases not matched to a gene: 15. The CDR3 is made up of 16 amino acids. Germline lookup yields CDR1 SGHTA and CDR2 FQGTGA. CDR3 DNA sequence: TGTGCCAGCAGCCCATATGGACCACAGGGGGCGGCGGGCTACACCTTC. Its translation: CASSPYGPQGAAGYTF.